This T cell receptor (beta chain) was sequenced during a study of shared clonotypes between healthy human individuals. Study summary: Serving as donors were two women and a few men, whose ages spanned 18 to 49. Notes on the study in general: Non-shared clonotypes were found to have lower generation probabilities than the clonotypes that were shared by all four of the sorted-subset donors. In a handful of donors, around 4.8% of naive CD4 clonotypes appeared in common.

The CDR3 loop spans 11 amino acids. After removal of 6 bases from V and 7 bases from J, the junction contained 5 bases not matched to a gene. The germline CDR1 and CDR2 sequences are DFQATT and SNEGSKA (reference sequence). Among the donors, all were Caucasian adults who lived in Nashville, Tennessee. This clone was recorded once. What it binds is not known. This CDR3 is also generated by other DNA sequences in the sample. Sequencing was performed with immunoSEQ multiplex PCR; in TCRdb, only in-frame clones are kept and a portion is missing. This sample has more than 900,000 clones; 75% to 80% occur once, and the top ten carry 0.55% to 0.7%.

Sequencing was done on a sample of memory CD4+ T cells from PBMCs. Subset here: CD45RA-negative fraction. J is TRBJ1-1 and V is TRBV20-1; 7 nucleotides align to TRBD1. This sequence originates from a man aged 18 to 30 in good health. Some clones in this sample may be carry-over from other donors' samples. The CDR3 protein is CSARDRGEAFF. The CDR3 nucleotides are TGCAGTGCACGGGACAGAGGTGAAGCTTTCTTT.